The entry that follows covers one T cell receptor (beta chain) sequence. Before they underwent DNA extraction, samples held roughly 0.9-11 million cryopreserved PBMC. Germline CDR1 is KGHSH and CDR2 is LQKENI. V was cut by 8 bases and J by 7 bases, with 12 bases left in between. The CDR3 totals 11 residues. These data are taken from a study of long-term antiretroviral therapy in people with HIV. Researchers report immunoSEQ v3.0 was run at survey level. The repertoire was sequenced with immunoSEQ multiplex PCR; TCRdb's copy has only in-frame clones and lacks some. This sample has fewer than 40,000 clones; around 97% occur once, and the top ten carry 2.9%.

This sample comprised unsorted PBMCs, obtained 6.9 years after starting antiretroviral therapy. The chain is built from TRBV18 and TRBJ2-7; a possible D gene is TRBD2 (6 bases). This TCR was recovered from a man under 40 with HIV. Written as DNA, the CDR3 is TGTGCCAGCAAGGGTGGAGGGGAGCAGTACTTC. Its protein product is CASKGGGEQYF.